The 19 T cell receptor beta chains below come from one sample, sequenced in a study of response to subunit inactivated influenza vaccine (dated by TCRdb to between 2017 and 2018). Libraries were built with RT-PCR. Instrument on record: Illumina HiSeq 2500. TCRdb handled the public reads itself, with Q25 trimming in fastp and clone calling in MiXCR, and kept productive beta chains. Each CDR3 protein appears once, grouped with its most common genes and DNA. This sample comprises roughly 500,000 distinct CDR3 sequences, 15% to 20% of them detected only once. In total, the top ten clones hold roughly 3% of the sample. The sample here was CD4+ T cells sorted from PBMCs, taken about 23 months after vaccination. The receptors come from a man in his fifties or sixties who received an inactivated influenza vaccine. Donor details come from another sample of the same person, matched by shared clones.

This clonotype was observed many times. The J gene is TRBJ1-6, the V gene TRBV5-1; possibly TRBD1 for D (5 bases). Looked up from germline, CDR1 is SGHRS and CDR2 is YFSETQ. V was cut by 5 bases and J by 7 bases, with 13 bases left in between. This CDR3 comprises 14 residues. The CDR3 DNA is TGCGCCAGCAGTTCGGGGCATCAAAATTCACCCCTCCACTTT. Translation: CASSSGHQNSPLHF.

This clonotype was observed a few times. The chain links TRBV5-1 to TRBJ2-3; D is possibly TRBD2 (6 bases). Germline loops: CDR1 SGHRS, CDR2 YFSETQ. This CDR3 spans 16 amino acids. V was cut by 2 bases and J by 0 bases, with 13 bases left in between. CDR3 sequence (DNA): TGCGCCAGCAGCTTACTAGCTTCGCCTAGCACAGATACGCAGTATTTT. Protein sequence: CASSLLASPSTDTQYF.

The chain has TRBV20-1 and TRBJ2-2, with 7 bases that match TRBD1. Germline CDR1 reads DFQATT; CDR2 reads SNEGSKA (reference sequence). This CDR3 spans 14 amino acids. V was clipped by 6 bases and J by 1 base; unmatched bases: 5. CDR3 loop: CSAQRQGNTGELFF. CDR3 nucleotide sequence: TGCAGTGCGCAAAGACAGGGGAACACCGGGGAGCTGTTTTTT.

This clonotype turned up a few times. This may stem from a read error, because a much larger clone lies one nucleotide away. This chain joins TRBV7-2 and TRBJ2-5, with TRBD2 matching over 9 bases. Germline V CDR1 and CDR2: SGHTA, FQGNSA. The CDR3 spans 13 residues. Trimming took 5 bases from V and 5 from J; bases not matched to a gene: 3. DNA of the CDR3: TGTGCCAGCAGCCCGGGACTAGCCGAGACCCAGTACTTC. Translated: CASSPGLAETQYF.

This clonotype was observed at least ten times. The V call is TRBV6-1, the J call TRBJ2-5, with 10 nucleotides matching TRBD2. The trim removed 6 bases at V and 3 bases at J, leaving 4 bases unmatched. Germline CDR1 reads MNHNS; CDR2 reads SASEGT. The CDR3 sequence is 14 residues long. The CDR3 DNA sequence: TGTGCCAGCAGAACCGGGACTAGCGAAGAGACCCAGTACTTC. Translation gives CASRTGTSEETQYF.

In this sample, this clonotype turned up a few times. The chain couples TRBV20-1 to TRBJ2-7; D possibly corresponds to TRBD2 (6 bases). CDR3 length equals 14 residues. The germline V gene encodes CDR1 DFQATT and CDR2 SNEGSKA (reference sequence). V lost 4 bases, J lost 2 bases, and 15 bases lay in between. CDR3 sequence reads: CSAKGFSGTYEQYF. In DNA, the CDR3 is TGCAGTGCTAAGGGGTTTAGCGGTACCTACGAGCAGTACTTC.

This clonotype was detected a few times. The chain recombines TRBV5-1 with TRBJ1-5, with 8 nucleotides matching TRBD1. The CDR3 length is 15 residues. Per germline, CDR1 SGHRS and CDR2 YFSETQ. Trimming removed 4 bases from V and 4 bases from J; junction bases left unmatched: 7. The CDR3 loop is CASSPTGARNQPQHF. CDR3 coding DNA: TGCGCCAGCAGCCCGACAGGGGCGAGGAATCAGCCCCAGCATTTT.

This clonotype appeared once. The J gene is TRBJ2-2, the V gene TRBV3-1; possible D gene TRBD1, 5 bases. V was cut by 1 base and J by 2 bases, with 20 bases left in between. The V gene's germline CDR1 is LGHDT and CDR2 YNNKEL (reference sequence). This CDR3 region has 19 residues. The CDR3 sequence: CASSQALVDRYFNTGELFF. CDR3 in DNA: TGTGCCAGCAGCCAAGCCCTTGTTGACAGATATTTTAACACCGGGGAGCTGTTTTTT.

The rearrangement joins TRBV15 to TRBJ1-2; D not resolved. The CDR3 has 13 residues. V dropped 1 base and J dropped 5 bases, with 8 bases sitting between them. CDR1 is LNHNV, CDR2 YYDKDF, per germline (reference sequence). The DNA for the CDR3 is TGTGCCACCAGCAGAGCCAACCAGTATGGCTACACCTTC. Translating it yields CATSRANQYGYTF.

This clonotype was recorded a few times. The gene calls are TRBV20-1 and TRBJ2-7; 7 bases match TRBD2. Looked up from germline, CDR1 is DFQATT and CDR2 is SNEGSKA (reference sequence). This CDR3 is 13 amino acids long. J was trimmed by 2 bases and V by 6 bases; bases with no gene match: 7. CDR3 protein: CSALAETPYEQYF. The DNA for the CDR3 is TGCAGTGCCCTAGCGGAGACACCCTACGAGCAGTACTTC.

This clonotype was seen at least ten times. V usage is TRBV18 and J usage is TRBJ2-1; TRBD2 aligns across 7 bases. Germline CDR1 reads KGHSH; CDR2 reads LQKENI. Trimming at V came to 3 bases and at J to 1 base, leaving 6 bases not matched to a gene. This CDR3 contains 16 residues. CDR3 DNA sequence: TGTGCCAGCTCACCCCCCCTAGCGGCTTCCTACAATGAGCAGTTCTTC. This gives the protein CASSPPLAASYNEQFF.

This clonotype showed up just a few times. The rearrangement uses TRBV14 and TRBJ2-7; D not certain. The CDR3 extends over 12 amino acids. The V end was cut by 1 base, the J end by 3 bases, with 4 bases between. Per the germline V gene, CDR1 is SGHDN and CDR2 is FVKESK. The CDR3 region has the DNA TGTGCCAGCAGCCAAGTTAACTACGAGCAGTACTTC. Its protein is CASSQVNYEQYF.

The chain combines TRBV6-1 with TRBJ2-1; 8 positions agree with TRBD2. The germline V gene has CDR1 MNHNS and CDR2 SASEGT. The V gene end was trimmed by 7 bases and the J gene end by 5 bases; junction bases not matched to a gene: 7. This CDR3 is 14 amino acids long. The CDR3 sequence: CASNPGLGDNEQFF. The CDR3 DNA follows: TGTGCCAGCAACCCGGGACTAGGAGACAATGAGCAGTTCTTC.

This clonotype occurred once. This sequence joins TRBV7-6 and TRBJ2-3; no clear D. The CDR3 is 15 amino acids. V lost 5 bases and J 4 bases, leaving 16 bases between the germline ends. Per germline, CDR1 SGHVS and CDR2 FNYEAQ. This chain's CDR3 is CASSLSSLVPDTQYF. The DNA of the CDR3 is TGTGCCAGCAGCCTGTCTAGTCTAGTACCAGATACGCAGTATTTT. Full variable domain (missing parts from reference TRBV7-6 and TRBJ2-3): GAGVSQSPRYKVTKRGQDVALRCDPISGHVSLYWYRQALGQGPEFLTYFNYEAQQDKSGLPNDRFSAERPEGSISTLTIQRTEQRDSAMYRCASSLSSLVPDTQYFGPGTRLTVL.

This clonotype was seen only a few times. J is TRBJ1-2 and V is TRBV12-3 or TRBV12-4, with D maybe TRBD1 (5 bases). The V and J ends lost 1 base and 4 bases respectively, with 10 bases between them. There are 14 residues in the CDR3. The CDR3 is CASSLGAGIYGYTF. The CDR3 coding sequence is TGTGCCAGCAGTTTAGGTGCAGGGATCTATGGCTACACCTTC.

The chain combines TRBV12-3 or TRBV12-4 with TRBJ2-3; 14 bases are a match to TRBD2. Unmatched junction bases numbered 6, after V lost 5 bases and J lost 5 bases. This CDR3 region has 16 residues. The chain's CDR3 is CASSPRLAGGVDTQYF. Here the CDR3 DNA reads TGTGCCAGCAGTCCGCGACTAGCGGGGGGGGTAGATACGCAGTATTTT.

The chain couples TRBV28 to TRBJ2-5; D tentatively fits TRBD1 or TRBD2 (6 bases each). The V gene lost 6 bases and the J gene lost 5 bases, with 16 bases spanning the gap. The CDR3 is made up of 14 amino acids. The germline V gene has CDR1 MDHEN and CDR2 SYDVKM. In DNA form, the CDR3 reads TGTGCCAGCAGGGCGGGACACCCCCTGGAGACCCAGTACTTC. Its translation: CASRAGHPLETQYF. Looking up the rest from reference TRBV28 and TRBJ2-5 gives the full variable domain: DVKVTQSSRYLVKRTGEKVFLECVQDMDHENMFWYRQDPGLGLRLIYFSYDVKMKEKGDIPEGYSVSREKKERFSLILESASTNQTSMYLCASRAGHPLETQYFGPGTRLLVL.

This clonotype was counted between two and nine times. The V and J genes are TRBV7-2 and TRBJ2-7, with D unresolved. There are 13 residues in the CDR3. V was cut by 2 bases and J by 2 bases, with 7 bases left in between. Germline loops: CDR1 SGHTA, CDR2 FQGNSA. Here the CDR3 DNA reads TGTGCCAGCAGCTTACGATTTCCCTACGAGCAGTACTTC. Translated, it gives CASSLRFPYEQYF.

This clonotype has more than one count but fewer than ten. The genes are TRBV20-1 and TRBJ2-3, with TRBD2 as a possible D gene (5 bases). This CDR3 contains 15 residues. Per the germline V gene, CDR1 is DFQATT and CDR2 is SNEGSKA (reference sequence). V lost 0 bases to trimming and J lost 4 bases, with 14 bases between them. The CDR3 DNA sequence: TGCAGTGCTAGAGATCCGCTAGATAGCGCAGATACGCAGTATTTT. It encodes CSARDPLDSADTQYF.